A selection of T cell receptor beta chains follows, all from one sample in a study of cytomegalovirus exposure and HLA in healthy donors. The assay was immunoSEQ multiplex PCR, and TCRdb's table has in-frame clones only and misses some. The sample holds approximately 120,000 clones. Source material: PBMCs. The receptors originated from a woman aged 55-69 years in good health and CMV-seronegative. Each CDR3 is given with its conserved first and last residue. The order of the fields is J gene, D gene, V gene, CDR3 protein, CDR3 DNA. D genes are given only for firm matches.

TRBJ2-3,NA,TRBV5-1,CASSLELHTDTQYF,TGCGCCAGCAGCTTGGAATTACACACAGATACGCAGTATTTT
TRBJ2-2,NA,TRBV19,CASSTLPAGLTGELFF,TGTGCCAGTAGTACTCTCCCAGCAGGGTTGACCGGGGAGCTGTTTTTT
TRBJ2-3,NA,TRBV6-5,CASSYSGYTDTQYF,TGTGCCAGCAGTTACTCGGGCTACACAGATACGCAGTATTTT
TRBJ2-3,TRBD2,TRBV27,CASSLYTSGEDTQYF,TGTGCCAGCAGTTTATATACTAGCGGGGAGGATACGCAGTATTTT
TRBJ1-1,NA,TRBV27,CASSLYGGEVNTEAFF,TGTGCCAGCAGCCTCTACGGGGGAGAAGTGAACACTGAAGCTTTCTTT
TRBJ2-3,TRBD2,TRBV15,CATSRDGLAADTQYF,TGTGCCACCAGCAGAGACGGACTAGCGGCAGATACGCAGTATTTT
TRBJ2-1,TRBD2,TRBV4-2,CASSQVVLAGAGNGQFF,TGTGCCAGCAGCCAAGTAGTACTAGCGGGGGCTGGGAATGGGCAGTTCTTC
TRBJ2-7,NA,TRBV29-1,CSATDINSYEQYF,TGCAGCGCCACCGATATTAACTCCTACGAGCAGTACTTC
TRBJ2-3,TRBD2,TRBV5-1,CASRSGLAGDIGTQYF,TGCGCCAGCAGGAGTGGACTAGCGGGAGATATTGGTACGCAGTATTTT
TRBJ1-3,TRBD1,TRBV19,CASSEGTGRGNTIYF,TGTGCCAGTAGCGAGGGGACAGGCCGCGGAAACACCATATATTTT
TRBJ2-7,TRBD2,TRBV4-1,CASSQPTGTSGYEQYF,TGCGCCAGCAGCCAGCCGACCGGGACTAGCGGCTACGAGCAGTACTTC
TRBJ1-2,NA,TRBV5-1,CASSKESGYGYTF,TGCGCCAGCAGCAAGGAGTCGGGCTATGGCTACACCTTC
TRBJ1-3,NA,TRBV2,CASSASGNTIYF,TGTGCCAGCAGTGCCTCGGGAAACACCATATATTTT
TRBJ1-4,NA,TRBV28,CASSPGGEYNEKLFF,TGTGCCAGCAGTCCCGGTGGGGAGTATAATGAAAAACTGTTTTTT
TRBJ2-1,NA,TRBV13,CASSFDGRSSYNEQFF,TGTGCCAGCAGCTTCGACGGGAGAAGCTCCTACAATGAGCAGTTCTTC
TRBJ2-7,TRBD1,TRBV19,CASSPPGQVIYEQYF,TGTGCCAGTAGCCCTCCGGGACAGGTCATCTACGAGCAGTACTTC
TRBJ2-2,TRBD2,TRBV11-1,CASSLARRTSPAGELFF,TGTGCCAGCAGCTTAGCGAGGAGGACTAGTCCAGCCGGGGAGCTGTTTTTT
TRBJ1-2,TRBD1,TRBV28,CASSSPGQIYGYTF,TGTGCCAGCAGTTCCCCGGGACAGATCTATGGCTACACCTTC
TRBJ2-3,NA,TRBV6-6,CASRGVEGTDTQYF,TGTGCCAGCAGGGGAGTGGAAGGCACAGATACGCAGTATTTT
TRBJ2-7,TRBD2,TRBV5-4,CASSFTPTSPSHEQYF,TGTGCCAGCAGCTTTACCCCGACTAGCCCCTCCCACGAGCAGTACTTC
TRBJ2-5,TRBD2,TRBV4-1,CASSRGLAGEGTQYF,TGCGCCAGCAGCCGAGGACTAGCGGGAGAAGGGACCCAGTACTTC
TRBJ1-5,NA,TRBV19,CASRRQLGQPQHF,TGTGCCAGTAGGAGGCAACTGGGTCAGCCCCAGCATTTT
TRBJ1-6,NA,TRBV6-5,CASSYQRQELGSPLHF,TGTGCCAGCAGTTACCAACGACAGGAGTTAGGTTCACCCCTCCACTTT
TRBJ2-7,NA,TRBV7-8,CASSLPPTVPYEQYF,TGTGCCAGCAGCTTACCCCCAACAGTTCCCTACGAGCAGTACTTC
TRBJ2-6,NA,TRBV9,CASSVAVGAGANVLTF,TGTGCCAGCAGCGTAGCTGTCGGGGCTGGGGCCAACGTCCTGACTTTC
TRBJ2-2,TRBD1,TRBV27,CASSFVTGGPTGELFF,TGTGCCAGCAGTTTCGTTACAGGGGGCCCCACCGGGGAGCTGTTTTTT
TRBJ2-1,TRBD2,TRBV19,CASSALTSGRGNEQFF,TGTGCCAGTAGTGCCCTGACTAGCGGGAGGGGTAATGAGCAGTTCTTC
TRBJ1-1,NA,TRBV6-6,CASVANTEAFF,TGTGCCAGCGTGGCGAACACTGAAGCTTTCTTT
TRBJ2-7,TRBD1,TRBV5-5,CASSPGTGGYEQYF,TGTGCCAGCAGCCCCGGGACAGGGGGCTACGAGCAGTACTTC
TRBJ2-7,NA,TRBV7-9,CASRPGTTNVGEQYF,TGTGCCAGCAGACCCGGGACAACGAATGTCGGCGAGCAGTACTTC
TRBJ2-3,TRBD2,TRBV5-4,CASSLMLAGASTDTQYF,TGTGCCAGCAGCTTGATGCTAGCGGGGGCTTCCACAGATACGCAGTATTTT
TRBJ2-7,NA,TRBV7-2,CASSYVQAYEQYF,TGTGCCAGCAGCTACGTACAGGCCTACGAGCAGTACTTC
TRBJ1-5,NA,TRBV4-1,CASSQDHGNQPQHF,TGCGCCAGCAGCCAAGATCACGGGAATCAGCCCCAGCATTTT
TRBJ2-7,TRBD1,TRBV11-2,CASSIGQGYEQYF,TGTGCCAGCAGCATCGGACAGGGCTACGAGCAGTACTTC
TRBJ2-7,TRBD1,TRBV7-9,CASSLTQGAGYEQYF,TGTGCCAGCAGCTTAACCCAGGGGGCAGGCTACGAGCAGTACTTC
TRBJ1-3,NA,TRBV29-1,CSVEGRGTNTIYF,TGCAGCGTTGAGGGCAGGGGAACGAACACCATATATTTT
TRBJ2-2,NA,TRBV7-9,CASSLAGNTGELFF,TGTGCCAGCAGCTTAGCCGGGAACACCGGGGAGCTGTTTTTT
TRBJ1-2,NA,TRBV5-4,CASSEKTAKEYGYTF,TGTGCCAGCAGCGAAAAGACAGCCAAAGAATATGGCTACACCTTC
TRBJ2-1,TRBD2,TRBV5-1,CASSLAFTSGRSSYNEQFF,TGCGCCAGCAGCTTGGCCTTCACTAGCGGTAGATCCTCCTACAATGAGCAGTTCTTC